The 6 T cell receptor beta chains below come from one sample, sequenced in a study of T cell changes during pregnancy in multiple sclerosis. Assay: immunoSEQ multiplex PCR; the TCRdb copy retains only in-frame clones and omits some. This sample yields 15,000 to 20,000 clones, of which 84% are seen a single time; 15% to 20% belongs to the top ten. The specimen was CD8+ T cells from peripheral blood mononuclear cells, collected in the third trimester of pregnancy. All receptors derive from a female donor in good health, enrolled as a control in a pregnancy study.

This clone was seen a handful of times. The chain recombines TRBV7-9 with TRBJ2-1; 8 nucleotides line up with TRBD2. V lost 5 bases, J lost 3 bases, and 3 bases stayed unmatched. Per germline, CDR1 SEHNR and CDR2 FQNEAQ (reference sequence). The CDR3 runs 14 residues. In DNA form, the CDR3 reads TGTGCCAGCAGCCTTAGCGGGAACTACAATGAGCAGTTCTTC. This codes for CASSLSGNYNEQFF.

The chain carries TRBV6-5 and TRBJ2-1, with 13 nucleotides matching TRBD2. V shed 6 bases, J shed 7 bases, and the junction held 6 bases outside the gene matches. This CDR3 contains 15 residues. Germline V gene sequence: CDR1 MNHEY, CDR2 SVGAGI. The CDR3 region has the DNA TGTGCCAGCAGGCGGACTAGCGGGGGAGAAAATGAGCAGTTCTTC. The encoded protein is CASRRTSGGENEQFF.

A note on this clone: A junction end diverges from the germline sequence, so it may reflect a read error. The chain couples TRBV11-3 to TRBJ1-1, with 11 nucleotides matching TRBD1. Germline V gives CDR1 SGHNT, CDR2 YENEEA. The CDR3 is 14 amino acids. CDR3 sequence (DNA): TGTGCCAGCAGCTTAGTCGGACAGGGGGCTGATGCTTTCTTT. Its protein product is CASSLVGQGADAFF.

This chain links TRBV27 with TRBJ2-5; a weak D match, TRBD2 (5 bases). The germline gives CDR1 MNHEY, CDR2 SMNVEV (reference sequence). The CDR3 extends over 15 amino acids. The germline V and J ends were trimmed by 7 bases and 2 bases, with 17 bases remaining between them. The CDR3 loop is CASNMRPGGQETQYF. CDR3 DNA sequence: TGTGCCAGCAACATGCGACCCGGCGGGCAAGAGACCCAGTACTTC.

The chain is built from TRBV7-2 and TRBJ2-7; TRBD2 matches 7 bases. The trim removed 4 bases at V and 7 bases at J, leaving 13 bases unmatched. Germline V gene data show CDR1 as SGHTA and CDR2 as FQGNSA. CDR3 length: 15 residues. CDR3 DNA: TGTGCCAGCAGCTCCCCTCGGATGGGGGGGTGGGAGCAGTACTTC. Protein: CASSSPRMGGWEQYF.

The chain combines TRBV5-1 with TRBJ2-2; 7 bases are shared with TRBD2. The CDR3 sequence is 15 residues long. CDR1 is SGHRS and CDR2 is YFSETQ in the germline V gene. The V and J ends lost 2 bases and 4 bases, in that order; junction bases with no gene match: 5. The DNA of the CDR3 is TGCGCCAGCAGCTTTCGGACTAGTATCACCGGGGAGCTGTTTTTT. This translates into CASSFRTSITGELFF.